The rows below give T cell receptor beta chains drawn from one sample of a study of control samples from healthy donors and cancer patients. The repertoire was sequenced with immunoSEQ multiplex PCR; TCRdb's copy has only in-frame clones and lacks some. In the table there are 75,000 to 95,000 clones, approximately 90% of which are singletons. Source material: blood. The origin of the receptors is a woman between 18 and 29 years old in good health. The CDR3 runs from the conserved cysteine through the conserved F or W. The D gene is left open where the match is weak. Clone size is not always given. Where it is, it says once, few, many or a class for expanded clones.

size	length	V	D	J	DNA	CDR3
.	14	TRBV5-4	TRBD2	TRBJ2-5	TGTGCCAGCACCCTTAGCGGGGGGGAAGAGACCCAGTACTTC	CASTLSGGEETQYF
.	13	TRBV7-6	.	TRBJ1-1	TGTGCCAGCAGTCCGGGCCCGAACACTGAAGCTTTCTTT	CASSPGPNTEAFF
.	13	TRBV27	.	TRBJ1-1	TGTGCCACGTCGGCCGCAATTTACACTGAAGCTTTCTTT	CATSAAIYTEAFF
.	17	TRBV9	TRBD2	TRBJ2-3	TGTGCCAGCAGCGTAACCCGGACTAGCGGGGGGGCAGATACGCAGTATTTT	CASSVTRTSGGADTQYF
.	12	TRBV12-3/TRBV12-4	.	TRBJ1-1	TGTGCCACCCAGAGGTGGAACACTGAAGCTTTCTTT	CATQRWNTEAFF
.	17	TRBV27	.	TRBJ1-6	TGTGCCAGCAGTTTAAAGGTTGGGAGGTTTCGTAATTCACCCCTCCACTTT	CASSLKVGRFRNSPLHF
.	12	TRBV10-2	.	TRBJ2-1	TGCGCCAGCTTGGGGGAGGACAATGAGCAGTTCTTC	CASLGEDNEQFF
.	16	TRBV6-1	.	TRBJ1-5	TGTGCCAGCAGTGAAGGTGGGGAGGAGCTCAATCAGCCCCAGCATTTT	CASSEGGEELNQPQHF
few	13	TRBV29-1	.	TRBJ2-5	TGCAGCGTGGGCATCCTAATCCAAGAGACCCAGTACTTC	CSVGILIQETQYF
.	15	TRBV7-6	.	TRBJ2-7	TGTGCCAGCAGCTTATCTGGCCCGAGCCCCTACGAGCAGTACTTC	CASSLSGPSPYEQYF
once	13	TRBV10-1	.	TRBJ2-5	TGCGCCAGCAGTGCAGACCCATCGGAGACCCAGTACTTC	CASSADPSETQYF
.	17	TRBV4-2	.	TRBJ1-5	TGTGCCAGCACAAAAGGGGTCCTTTCAGGTACTAATCAGCCCCAGCATTTT	CASTKGVLSGTNQPQHF
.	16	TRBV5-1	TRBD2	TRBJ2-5	TGCGCCAGCAGCCCAGAACAGACTAGCGGGGTAGAGACCCAGTACTTC	CASSPEQTSGVETQYF
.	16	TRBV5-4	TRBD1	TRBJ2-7	TGTGCCAGCAGCTCACAGGGGACAGCCTTCTCCTACGAGCAGTACTTC	CASSSQGTAFSYEQYF
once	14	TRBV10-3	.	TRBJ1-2	TGTGCCACCCCCGCGCCTCCTCCCGACTATGGCTACACCTTC	CATPAPPPDYGYTF
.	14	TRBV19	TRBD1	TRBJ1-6	TGTGCCAGTAGCTGGGACAGGGCTGATTCACCCCTCCACTTT	CASSWDRADSPLHF
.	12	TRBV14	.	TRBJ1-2	TGTGCCAGCAGCCAAGGCGAGGCGGGCTACACCTTC	CASSQGEAGYTF
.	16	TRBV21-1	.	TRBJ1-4	TGTGCCAGCAGCAAAGCCCCCAGGGGGCGGGGTGAAAAACTGTTTTTT	CASSKAPRGRGEKLFF
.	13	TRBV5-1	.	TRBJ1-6	TGCGCCAGCAGGGGGAACGGGAATTCACCCCTCCACTTT	CASRGNGNSPLHF
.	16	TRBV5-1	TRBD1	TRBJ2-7	TGCGCCAGCAGCCACATTTCAGGGGGCGAATCCTACGAGCAGTACTTC	CASSHISGGESYEQYF
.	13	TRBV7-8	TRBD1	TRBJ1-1	TGTGCCAGCAGCTTACCAGGGGGCACTGAAGCTTTCTTT	CASSLPGGTEAFF
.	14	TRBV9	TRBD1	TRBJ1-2	TGTGCCAGCAGCGAGGGCACAGGGGCGAATGGCTACACCTTC	CASSEGTGANGYTF
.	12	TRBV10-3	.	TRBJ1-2	TGTGCCATCAGTGAGGACGGCTATGGCTACACCTTC	CAISEDGYGYTF
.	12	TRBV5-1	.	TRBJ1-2	TGCGCCAGCAGCTTCAAAGGGGATGGCTACACCTTC	CASSFKGDGYTF
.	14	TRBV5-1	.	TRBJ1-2	TGCGCCAGCAGTCTAATGCCGGACGAGGATGGCTACACCTTC	CASSLMPDEDGYTF
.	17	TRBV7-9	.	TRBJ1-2	TGTGCCAGCAGCTTAGTTAGCGCACGGGGGCAACGCTATGGCTACACCTTC	CASSLVSARGQRYGYTF
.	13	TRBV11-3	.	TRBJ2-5	TGTGCCAGCAGCTTGGCAGGGAGAGAGACCCAGTACTTC	CASSLAGRETQYF
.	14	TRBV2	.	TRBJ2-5	TGTGCCAGCAGTGAAGCGAGGGATAAAGAGACCCAGTACTTC	CASSEARDKETQYF
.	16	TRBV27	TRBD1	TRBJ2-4	TGTGCCAGCAGTTTAACAGGGGGCGTGATGAGCAACATTCAGTACTTC	CASSLTGGVMSNIQYF
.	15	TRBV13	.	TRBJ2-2	TGTGCCAGCAGTAGGGACCAAGTGCGCACCGGGGAGCTGTTTTTT	CASSRDQVRTGELFF
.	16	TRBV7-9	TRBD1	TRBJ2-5	TGTGCCAGCAGCTCCCGGGACAGGGAGGTTGAAGAGACCCAGTACTTC	CASSSRDREVEETQYF
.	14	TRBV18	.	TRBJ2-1	TGTGCCAGCTCACCACAAGGCGGAGACAATGAGCAGTTCTTC	CASSPQGGDNEQFF
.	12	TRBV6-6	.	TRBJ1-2	TGTGCCAGCGGGAAGGAGAGGGGTGGCTACACCTTC	CASGKERGGYTF
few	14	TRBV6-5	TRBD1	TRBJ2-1	TGTGCCAGCAGTTACTCGAGTCAGGGGGATTCTCAGTTCTTC	CASSYSSQGDSQFF
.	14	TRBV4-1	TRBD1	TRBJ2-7	TGCGCCAGCAGCCAAGCCCAGGGGGCAGGCGAGCAGTACTTC	CASSQAQGAGEQYF
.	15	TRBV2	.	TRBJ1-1	TGTGCCAGCAGGTATTCCGGAAGAGAGAACACTGAAGCTTTCTTT	CASRYSGRENTEAFF
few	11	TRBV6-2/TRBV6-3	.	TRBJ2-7	TGTGCCAGCAGTTACGGGGGCGAGCAGTACTTC	CASSYGGEQYF
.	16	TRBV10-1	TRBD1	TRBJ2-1	TGCGCCAGCAGTGAGATCGGACAGGGGCTATACAATGAGCAGTTCTTC	CASSEIGQGLYNEQFF
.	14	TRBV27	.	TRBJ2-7	TGTGCCAGCAGTTTCATCAGCGGCTCCTACGAGCAGTACTTC	CASSFISGSYEQYF
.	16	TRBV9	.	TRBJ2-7	TGTGCCAGCAGCGAGGGGGCGGGGACTACATCTTACGAGCAGTACTTC	CASSEGAGTTSYEQYF
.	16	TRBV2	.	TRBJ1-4	TGTGCCAGCAGTGACGGTGGGTCAGCGACTAATGAAAAACTGTTTTTT	CASSDGGSATNEKLFF
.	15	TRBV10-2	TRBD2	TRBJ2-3	TGCGCCAGCTCTAATCTAGCGGGGGGTCGAGATACGCAGTATTTT	CASSNLAGGRDTQYF